One and the same sample provided the 22 T cell receptor beta chains below, sequenced in a study of T cells in Graves' hyperthyroidism and ophthalmopathy. RNA transcripts gave rise to amplified TCR beta CDR3 regions. HTBI primers were used for first-round RT-PCR of the TCR CDR3. Each CDR3 protein is one row after TCRdb ran MiXCR on the multiplex PCR reads. The table shows fewer than 350,000 distinct CDR3 sequences, with about a sixth occurring only once. The sequencing input was blood. These receptors all stem from a woman between 40 and 55 years old with Graves' ophthalmopathy.

This clonotype has at least ten counts. The V gene is TRBV5-1, the J gene TRBJ1-5; 9 nucleotides line up with TRBD1. CDR1 and CDR2 (germline): SGHRS, YFSETQ. The length of the CDR3 is 18 residues. Trimming took 3 bases from V and 6 from J; bases not matched to a gene: 16. CDR3 sequence (DNA): TGCGCCAGCAGCTCAAAACAGGGGGCACCCGTCGGAATTCAGCCCCAGCATTTT. It translates to CASSSKQGAPVGIQPQHF.

This clonotype appeared many times. A single base separates this from a much larger clone, so it may be a read error. The chain links TRBV7-8 to TRBJ1-2; TRBD1 might be the D (5 bases). The V gene lost 3 bases and the J gene lost 8 bases, with 16 bases spanning the gap. Germline CDR1 reads SGHVS; CDR2 reads FQNEAQ. The CDR3 covers 14 residues. The CDR3 loop reads CASSLDKGKEGYTF. CDR3 in DNA: TGTGCCAGCAGCTTGGACAAGGGGAAGGAGGGCTACACCTTC.

This clonotype appeared many times. This rearrangement joins TRBV12-3 or TRBV12-4 to TRBJ2-2, with D uncertain. Trimming removed 2 bases at V and 8 bases at J, with 12 bases between. CDR3 size: 14 residues. The CDR3 DNA reads as TGTGCCAGCAGTTTAAGGCCGCTGGGTGGGGAGCTGTTTTTT. It codes for CASSLRPLGGELFF.

This clonotype is a singleton in its sample. The rearrangement links TRBV6-5 to TRBJ2-7; 10 bases agree with TRBD2. With 4 bases clipped from V and 2 bases from J, the junction kept 2 bases outside the gene matches. The length of the CDR3 is 14 residues. CDR1 MNHEY and CDR2 SVGAGI come from the germline V gene. CDR3 loop: CASSSAGGTYEQYF. The CDR3 coding sequence is TGTGCCAGCAGTTCAGCGGGAGGGACCTACGAGCAGTACTTC.

In this sample, this clonotype turned up many times. V usage is TRBV6-5 and J usage is TRBJ2-2; a possible D gene is TRBD2 (5 bases). Trimming cost V 0 bases and J 6 bases, with 17 bases left between them. Germline CDR1 is MNHEY and CDR2 is SVGAGI. CDR3 size: 17 residues. CDR3 amino acids: CASSYSKVGSVAGELFF. CDR3 nucleotide sequence: TGTGCCAGCAGTTACTCGAAGGTGGGGAGTGTTGCCGGGGAGCTGTTTTTT.

This clonotype was seen at least ten times. The rearrangement links TRBV6-1 to TRBJ2-7; 7 bases are shared with TRBD1. V lost 8 bases to trimming and J lost 0 bases; unmatched junction nucleotides: 10. This CDR3 is built from 15 residues. The germline V gene encodes CDR1 MNHNS and CDR2 SASEGT. This CDR3 reads CASAASGTVSYEQYF. CDR3 DNA sequence: TGTGCCAGCGCCGCCTCCGGGACAGTCTCCTACGAGCAGTACTTC.

This chain connects TRBV11-1 to TRBJ2-5; 12 positions match TRBD2. Germline CDR1 and CDR2: SGHAT and FQDESV (reference sequence). The CDR3 spans 17 residues. V trimming: 2 bases; J trimming: 5 bases; junction bases outside the gene matches: 9. The CDR3 sequence: CASSLKMTSGSGETQYF. The CDR3 DNA sequence: TGTGCCAGCAGCTTAAAGATGACTAGCGGGAGTGGGGAGACCCAGTACTTC.

This clonotype was detected many times. The V call is TRBV19, the J call TRBJ2-2; D uncertain. This CDR3 contains 14 residues. Germline V gene data show CDR1 as LNHDA and CDR2 as SQIVND (reference sequence). Trimming pared 3 bases from V and 6 bases from J, leaving 11 bases between. The DNA for the CDR3 is TGTGCCAGTAGTATGAAGGCCTCCCCCGGGGAGCTGTTTTTT. Translated, it gives CASSMKASPGELFF.

There are many counts of this clonotype. The chain combines TRBV3-1 with TRBJ1-5, with D unresolved. Trimming took 0 bases from V and 1 from J, leaving 4 bases between them. Looked up from germline, CDR1 is LGHDT and CDR2 is YNNKEL (reference sequence). There are 14 residues in the CDR3. CDR3 DNA sequence: TGTGCCAGCAGCCAAGATAGGAGCAATCAGCCCCAGCATTTT. It yields the protein CASSQDRSNQPQHF.

This clonotype has ten or more counts. The chain carries TRBV11-2 and TRBJ2-7, with TRBD2 identical over 12 bases. The CDR3 length is 15 residues. The trim removed 5 bases at V and 9 bases at J, leaving 11 bases unmatched. CDR1 and CDR2 (germline): SGHAT, FQNNGV. For the CDR3, the DNA is TGTGCCAGCAGCCGCACATGGACTAGCGGGACTACGCAGTACTTC. Protein product: CASSRTWTSGTTQYF. The variable domain in full, completed from reference TRBV11-2 and TRBJ2-7, reads EAGVAQSPRYKIIEKRQSVAFWCNPISGHATLYWYQQILGQGPKLLIQFQNNGVVDDSQLPKDRFSAERLKGVDSTLKIQPAKLEDSAVYLCASSRTWTSGTTQYFGPGTRLTVT.

This clonotype has a count of ten or more. The chain recombines TRBV28 with TRBJ2-7; D uncertain. The CDR3 extends over 14 amino acids. Per germline, CDR1 MDHEN and CDR2 SYDVKM. The V gene lost 3 bases and the J gene lost 7 bases, with 16 bases spanning the gap. The CDR3 protein is CASSFFLEAREQYF. CDR3 coding DNA: TGTGCCAGCAGTTTTTTTTTAGAGGCTAGGGAGCAGTACTTC.

This clonotype appeared many times. The chain is built from TRBV6-2 or TRBV6-3 and TRBJ2-7, with 10 bases fitting TRBD1. The germline V gene has CDR1 MNHEY and CDR2 SVGEGT. Trimming at V came to 5 bases and at J to 7 bases, leaving 11 bases not matched to a gene. CDR3 size: 15 residues. CDR3 coding DNA: TGTGCCAGCAGTCAACGACCGGGACAGGGGACTGAGCAGTACTTC. Its translation is CASSQRPGQGTEQYF.

Ten or more counts support this clonotype. The V gene is TRBV14, the J gene TRBJ2-7; the D gene is possibly TRBD1 (5 bases). Germline CDR1 SGHDN, CDR2 FVKESK. The ends were cut back, 0 bases at V and 5 bases at J, with 8 bases in the middle. The CDR3 extends over 13 amino acids. CDR3 loop: CASSQDWGDEQYF. CDR3 DNA: TGTGCCAGCAGCCAAGACTGGGGCGACGAGCAGTACTTC.

This clonotype was counted at least ten times. The genes are TRBV7-9 and TRBJ1-2, with a possible D match to TRBD1 (6 bases). Deletions cut 2 bases from V and 5 bases from J, with 15 bases between. Germline values: CDR1 SEHNR, CDR2 FQNEAQ (reference sequence). The CDR3 spans 15 residues. CDR3 in amino acids: CASSLSGGGEYGYTF. The CDR3 region has the DNA TGTGCCAGCAGCTTAAGCGGGGGCGGAGAATATGGCTACACCTTC.

The V gene is TRBV13, the J gene TRBJ1-1; D is ambiguous. This CDR3 has 14 amino acids. Germline loops: CDR1 PRHDT, CDR2 FYEKMQ (reference sequence). V lost 6 bases to trimming and J lost 1 base, with 12 bases between them. The CDR3 DNA sequence: TGTGCCAGCAGGCCCGACCGGTGGAACACTGAAGCTTTCTTT. Encoded protein: CASRPDRWNTEAFF.

This clonotype was counted ten times or more. The chain joins TRBV20-1 to TRBJ2-7; D is uncertain. There are 12 residues in the CDR3. Trimming removed 6 bases from V and 0 bases from J, with 9 bases in between. Germline CDR1 is DFQATT and CDR2 is SNEGSKA (reference sequence). The CDR3 DNA sequence: TGCAGTGCAAGACCAGACTCCTACGAGCAGTACTTC. This encodes CSARPDSYEQYF.

This clonotype was observed at least ten times. This chain connects TRBV6-2 or TRBV6-3 to TRBJ2-5; D remains unclear. From germline, CDR1 is MNHEY and CDR2 SVGEGT. With 2 bases removed from V and 6 bases from J, the gap between germline ends came to 4 bases. The CDR3 extends over 11 amino acids. CDR3 loop: CASSYAQTQYF. CDR3 nucleotide sequence: TGTGCCAGCAGTTACGCGCAGACCCAGTACTTC.

The count of this clonotype is one. The rearrangement links TRBV15 to TRBJ2-5, with D perhaps TRBD2 (5 bases). Germline loops: CDR1 LNHNV, CDR2 YYDKDF (reference sequence). The CDR3 consists of 15 residues. Trimming took off 2 bases at V and 5 bases at J, with 15 bases between the two ends. CDR3 nucleotide sequence: TGTGCCACCAGCAGAAATTTAGTGGGAGAGGAGACCCAGTACTTC. Residues: CATSRNLVGEETQYF.

This clonotype was seen a single time. V and J are TRBV29-1 and TRBJ2-6, with D possibly being TRBD1 (5 bases). Trimming removed 8 bases from V and 4 bases from J, with 21 bases in between. CDR1 is SQVTM, CDR2 ANQGSEA, per germline. The CDR3 totals 16 residues. The CDR3 DNA sequence: TGCAGCCCCGGCAGGGTCCCTCAGAAGGGGGCCAACGTCCTGACTTTC. Protein sequence: CSPGRVPQKGANVLTF.

This clonotype was counted ten times or more. The chain joins TRBV9 to TRBJ2-7, with D possibly matching TRBD1 (5 bases). The CDR3 runs 15 residues. The V gene's germline CDR1 is SGDLS and CDR2 YYNGEE. Deletions cut 3 bases from V and 2 bases from J, with 15 bases between. The CDR3: CASSESGQDTYEQYF. CDR3 bases: TGTGCCAGCAGCGAGTCCGGGCAGGACACCTACGAGCAGTACTTC.

This clonotype was recorded a few times. The rearrangement links TRBV28 to TRBJ2-7, with D perhaps given as TRBD1 or TRBD2 (5 bases each). Germline CDR1 and CDR2: MDHEN and SYDVKM. The CDR3 extends over 15 amino acids. Deletions cut 3 bases from V and 2 bases from J, with 14 bases between. The DNA for the CDR3 is TGTGCCAGCAGTTTGCTACGGGACCTAACCTACGAGCAGTACTTC. It encodes CASSLLRDLTYEQYF. The entire variable domain, with the rest obtained from reference TRBV28 and TRBJ2-7, is as follows: DVKVTQSSRYLVKRTGEKVFLECVQDMDHENMFWYRQDPGLGLRLIYFSYDVKMKEKGDIPEGYSVSREKKERFSLILESASTNQTSMYLCASSLLRDLTYEQYFGPGTRLTVT.

A few counts support this clonotype. The gene calls are TRBV5-1 and TRBJ2-2, with D perhaps TRBD1 or TRBD2 (5 bases each). The CDR3 spans 15 residues. V lost 5 bases, J lost 1 base, and 12 bases lay in between. CDR1 is SGHRS, CDR2 YFSETQ, per germline. CDR3 sequence (DNA): TGCGCCAGCAGTCCCCCGGGGCGGAACACCGGGGAGCTGTTTTTT. Translation gives CASSPPGRNTGELFF.